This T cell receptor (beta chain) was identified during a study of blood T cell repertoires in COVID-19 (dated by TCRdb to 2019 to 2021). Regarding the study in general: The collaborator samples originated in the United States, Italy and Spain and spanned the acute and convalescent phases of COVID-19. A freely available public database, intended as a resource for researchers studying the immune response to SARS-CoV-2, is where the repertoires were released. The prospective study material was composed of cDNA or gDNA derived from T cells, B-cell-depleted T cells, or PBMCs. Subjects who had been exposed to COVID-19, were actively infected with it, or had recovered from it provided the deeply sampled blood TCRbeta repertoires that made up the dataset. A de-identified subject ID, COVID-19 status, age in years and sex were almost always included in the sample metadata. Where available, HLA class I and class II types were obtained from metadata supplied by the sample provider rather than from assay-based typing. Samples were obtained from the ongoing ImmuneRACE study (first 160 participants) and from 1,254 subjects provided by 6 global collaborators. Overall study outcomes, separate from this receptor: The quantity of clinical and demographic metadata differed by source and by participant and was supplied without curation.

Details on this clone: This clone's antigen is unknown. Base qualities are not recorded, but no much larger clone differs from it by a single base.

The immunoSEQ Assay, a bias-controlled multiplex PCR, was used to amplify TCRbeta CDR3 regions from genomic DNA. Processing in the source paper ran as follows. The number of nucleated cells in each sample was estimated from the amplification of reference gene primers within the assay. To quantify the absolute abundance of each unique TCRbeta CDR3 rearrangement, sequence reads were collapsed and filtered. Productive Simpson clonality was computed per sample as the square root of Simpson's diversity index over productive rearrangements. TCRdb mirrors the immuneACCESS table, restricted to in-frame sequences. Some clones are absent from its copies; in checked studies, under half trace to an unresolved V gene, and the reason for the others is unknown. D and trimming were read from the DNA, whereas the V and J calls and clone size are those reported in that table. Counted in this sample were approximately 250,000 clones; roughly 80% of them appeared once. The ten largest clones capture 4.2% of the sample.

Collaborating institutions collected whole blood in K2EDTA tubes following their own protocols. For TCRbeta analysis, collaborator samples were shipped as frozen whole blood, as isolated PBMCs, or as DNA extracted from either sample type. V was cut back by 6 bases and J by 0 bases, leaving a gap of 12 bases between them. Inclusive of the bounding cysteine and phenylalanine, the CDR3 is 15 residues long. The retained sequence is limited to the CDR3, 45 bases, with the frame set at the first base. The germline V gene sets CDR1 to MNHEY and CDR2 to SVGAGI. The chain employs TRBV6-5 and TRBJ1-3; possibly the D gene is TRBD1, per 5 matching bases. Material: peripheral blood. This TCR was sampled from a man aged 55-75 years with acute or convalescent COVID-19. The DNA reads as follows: TGTGCCAGCAGAATAGGGGCCAACTCTGGAAACACCATATATTTT. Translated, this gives CASRIGANSGNTIYF.